Listed below are T cell receptor beta chains from one sample, sequenced in a study of tumor-infiltrating lymphocytes in primary liver carcinoma. Via MiXCR, TCRdb re-called the multiplex PCR reads, giving one row per CDR3 protein. This sample has approximately 47,000 distinct CDR3 sequences, with around three quarters found just once. Sequencing used liver tumor tissue from sampling region 3. The receptors shown here come from a man in his forties with primary liver carcinoma and hepatitis B virus infection. Both conserved end residues are part of each CDR3.

CVSSPTRVSPIPYGYTF	TRBV6-1	TRBJ1-2
CASSQELGMGETKYF	TRBV4-1	TRBJ2-5
CASSKAGGANEQFF	TRBV10-1	TRBJ2-1
CASSLSRSGAGRIYEQYF	TRBV7-9	TRBJ2-7
CASSVGLVQETQYF	TRBV9	TRBJ2-5
CASSQTESSHDQYF	TRBV7-9	TRBJ2-7
CTSGHSRESYEQYF	TRBV6-2/TRBV6-3	TRBJ2-7
CASKQGDRDTEAFF	TRBV28	TRBJ1-1
CASSLVSRQENTEAFF	TRBV5-4	TRBJ1-1
CATRWPSIGELFF	TRBV10-3	TRBJ2-2
CASTGVSTYEQYF	TRBV12-3/TRBV12-4	TRBJ2-7
CASSLGAGDQPQHF	TRBV7-2	TRBJ1-5
CASSPSRDRVEQYF	TRBV6-5	TRBJ2-7
CASSFRGLYEQYF	TRBV28	TRBJ2-7
CASGWSGVLTNSVELFF	TRBV11-2	TRBJ2-2
CASNLIYMGTGYSHEQYF	TRBV11-2	TRBJ2-7
CARGRDNYEQYF	TRBV5-4	TRBJ2-7